What follows is one TCR beta chain and its context. The data originate from a study of molecular identifiers for immune sequencing clone quantification. One entry per CDR3 protein results from TCRdb running MiXCR on the PCR reads. Here the sample spans just over 35,000 distinct CDR3 sequences, roughly 20% being singletons. In germline, CDR1 is SNHLY, CDR2 FYNNEI. The ends lost 4 bases at V and 4 bases at J; junction bases unmatched: 3. CDR3 size: 14 residues. This sequence joins TRBV2 and TRBJ2-7; 11 bases line up with TRBD2. The source material was naive CD8+ T cells from blood, with Jurkat cell RNA spiked in. Subset described: FACS-sorted CD8+CD4-CCR7+CD45RA+ naive T cells. The TCR comes from a human donor in good health. Some libraries in this study had Jurkat cell RNA spiked in. Here the CDR3 reads CASSGGLAEYEQYF. The DNA for the CDR3 is TGTGCCAGCAGTGGGGGACTAGCGGAATACGAGCAGTACTTC.